The 28 T cell receptor beta chains in this list originate from one sample, sequenced in a study of shared T cell receptors in the human thymus. Assay used: immunoSEQ multiplex PCR; TCRdb lists only in-frame clones, some missing. The sample includes 700,000 to 750,000 clones, approximately 83% of them seen just once. The same data also went into a second study, on human thymus T cells.

The sequenced material came from thymocytes. The receptor source for this set is a girl under three years old with a congenital heart defect.

The chain joins TRBV6-5 to TRBJ1-1; 8 nucleotides line up with TRBD1. The CDR3 has 14 residues. Germline CDR1 MNHEY, CDR2 SVGAGI. V gave up 7 bases and J gave up 5 bases; unmatched junction bases: 9. The CDR3 nucleotides read TGTGCCAGCAATTCTCCAGGGGGCAGGACTGAAGCTTTCTTT. This translates into CASNSPGGRTEAFF.

Only one count was recorded for this clone. This chain connects TRBV27 to TRBJ1-1; 10 nucleotides match TRBD1. CDR3 length: 13 residues. The V segment lost 6 bases and the J segment 11 bases; nucleotides outside the gene matches: 9. Looked up from germline, CDR1 is MNHEY and CDR2 is SMNVEV (reference sequence). CDR3 bases: TGTGCCAGCAGGGAGACAGGGGGCGAGGAGGCTTTCTTT. This gives the protein CASRETGGEEAFF.

V usage is TRBV29-1 and J usage is TRBJ2-1; 15 nucleotides align to TRBD2. CDR3 size: 16 residues. The germline V gene has CDR1 SQVTM and CDR2 ANQGSEA. The J segment lost 4 bases and the V segment lost 7 bases, leaving 8 bases of the junction unmatched. The CDR3: CSGGPGTSGGYNEQFF. Here the CDR3 DNA reads TGCAGCGGAGGGCCCGGGACTAGCGGGGGGTACAATGAGCAGTTCTTC.

This clone was seen a handful of times. This chain links TRBV15 with TRBJ2-2; D not resolved. The CDR3 runs to 15 residues. Per the germline V gene, CDR1 is LNHNV and CDR2 is YYDKDF (reference sequence). V dropped 5 bases and J dropped 2 bases, with 12 bases sitting between them. CDR3 in DNA: TGTGCCACCAGCCCCCCCCAGATCAACACCGGGGAGCTGTTTTTT. Amino acid sequence: CATSPPQINTGELFF. Using reference TRBV15 and TRBJ2-2 for the parts outside the CDR3, the full variable domain is DAMVIQNPRYQVTQFGKPVTLSCSQTLNHNVMYWYQQKSSQAPKLLFHYYDKDFNNEADTPDNFQSRRPNTSFCFLDIRSPGLGDTAMYLCATSPPQINTGELFFGEGSRLTVL.

The V and J genes are TRBV21-1 and TRBJ2-6; TRBD1, as called in the table, went unchecked against the DNA. TRBV21-1 is tagged as a pseudogene. This CDR3 has 16 residues. Here the CDR3 DNA reads TGTGCCAGCAGCATTGAGGACAGACCTGAGTTCTGCGTCCTGACTTTC. It specifies CASSIEDRPEFCVLTF.

J is TRBJ2-3 and V is TRBV11-2; 10 positions agree with TRBD2. The CDR3 extends over 16 amino acids. Germline CDR1 reads SGHAT; CDR2 reads FQNNGV. V dropped 6 bases and J dropped 1; count of bases not matched to a gene: 7. The DNA for the CDR3 is TGTGCCAGCAGACGGGCCGGGACTAGCGGCACAGATACGCAGTATTTT. This translates into CASRRAGTSGTDTQYF.

This clone was found a few times. This rearrangement joins TRBV7-8 to TRBJ2-5; D unclear. The CDR3 length is 13 residues. With 5 bases removed from V and 1 base from J, the gap between germline ends came to 8 bases. Germline V lookup: CDR1 SGHVS, CDR2 FQNEAQ. CDR3: CASSRTGQETQYF. The CDR3 DNA reads as TGTGCCAGCAGCCGCACGGGCCAAGAGACCCAGTACTTC.

V and J are TRBV7-9 and TRBJ1-3, with D possibly TRBD1 on 6 matching bases. The V end lost 5 bases, the J end lost 7 bases, and 18 bases lay between the germline ends. The germline V gene encodes CDR1 SEHNR and CDR2 FQNEAQ (reference sequence). This CDR3 has 15 residues. The CDR3 nucleotides read TGTGCCAGCAGCCAGGGGCACCCTTGGGTCAACACCATATATTTT. As protein: CASSQGHPWVNTIYF. Together with reference TRBV7-9 and TRBJ1-3, the CDR3 gives the full variable domain: DTGVSQNPRHKITKRGQNVTFRCDPISEHNRLYWYRQTLGQGPEFLTYFQNEAQLEKSRLLSDRFSAERPKGSFSTLEIQRTEQGDSAMYLCASSQGHPWVNTIYFGEGSWLTVV.

The rearrangement joins TRBV5-6 to TRBJ1-5, with 7 bases identical to TRBD1. Germline trimming cut 0 bases from V and 4 bases from J; bases unmatched to any gene: 4. The CDR3 totals 15 residues. Germline V gives CDR1 SGHDT, CDR2 YYEEEE. The CDR3 reads CASSLAETGNQPQHF. The DNA of the CDR3 is TGTGCCAGCAGCTTGGCTGAGACAGGGAATCAGCCCCAGCATTTT.

In regard to this clone: The junction and the germline gene differ at one end; a read error may be behind it. Additional DNA sequences in this sample encode the identical CDR3. The V and J genes are TRBV5-1 and TRBJ2-1, with 12 bases aligning to TRBD1. This CDR3 contains 15 residues. Germline values: CDR1 SGHRS, CDR2 YFSETQ. CDR3 DNA: TGTGCCAGCAGCGTCCGGGACAGGGGGCTGAATGAGCAGTTCTTC. This translates into CASSVRDRGLNEQFF.

The chain carries TRBV5-1 and TRBJ1-2; TRBD1 matches at 8 bases. The J segment lost 4 bases and the V segment lost 4 bases, leaving 9 bases of the junction unmatched. The CDR3 sequence is 15 residues long. The germline V gene encodes CDR1 SGHRS and CDR2 YFSETQ. The CDR3 loop reads CASSQGQGDLYGYTF. CDR3 sequence (DNA): TGCGCCAGCAGCCAAGGACAGGGCGATCTCTATGGCTACACCTTC.

CDR3 amino acids: CAISESKWTATYEQYF. CDR3 DNA sequence: TGTGCCATCAGTGAGTCGAAGTGGACAGCTACCTACGAGCAGTACTTC. The chain uses TRBV10-3 and TRBJ2-7, with D tentatively TRBD1 (6 bases). The CDR3 spans 16 residues. Per germline, CDR1 ENHRY and CDR2 SYGVKD. Trimming removed 0 bases from V and 2 bases from J, with 14 bases in between.

This clone was counted only a few times. The J gene is TRBJ2-7, the V gene TRBV21-1; TRBD2 is the table's D call, not checked against the DNA. TRBV21-1 is designated a pseudogene. The CDR3 has 12 residues. The CDR3 sequence: CASGRGGYEQYF. The CDR3 nucleotides read TGTGCCAGCGGGCGGGGAGGCTACGAGCAGTACTTC.

The genes are TRBV9 and TRBJ2-1; tentatively, D is TRBD1 (5 bases). The germline gives CDR1 SGDLS, CDR2 YYNGEE. This CDR3 is built from 17 residues. Trimming took off 3 bases at V and 4 bases at J, with 20 bases between the two ends. DNA for the CDR3: TGTGCCAGCAGCGCCCATAGCCTTGGGGCCGCGTACAATGAGCAGTTCTTC. Encoded protein: CASSAHSLGAAYNEQFF.

The CDR3 reads CASSIDGTGFNQPQHF. The DNA of the CDR3 is TGTGCCAGTAGTATTGATGGGACAGGGTTCAATCAGCCCCAGCATTTT. The chain links TRBV19 to TRBJ1-5; 9 nucleotides line up with TRBD1. This CDR3 contains 16 residues. The V segment lost 3 bases and the J segment 3 bases; nucleotides outside the gene matches: 6. Germline CDR1 LNHDA, CDR2 SQIVND (reference sequence). Based on the CDR3 plus reference TRBV19 and TRBJ1-5, the full variable domain is DGGITQSPKYLFRKEGQNVTLSCEQNLNHDAMYWYRQDPGQGLRLIYYSQIVNDFQKGDIAEGYSVSREKKESFPLTVTSAQKNPTAFYLCASSIDGTGFNQPQHFGDGTRLSIL.

The J gene is TRBJ2-5, the V gene TRBV29-1; the D gene is possibly TRBD1 (5 bases). The V gene lost 3 bases and the J gene lost 2 bases, with 16 bases spanning the gap. Germline loops: CDR1 SQVTM, CDR2 ANQGSEA. The CDR3 spans 15 residues. The CDR3 region is CSVDECPRGQETQYF. CDR3 DNA sequence: TGCAGCGTTGATGAGTGCCCTAGGGGACAAGAGACCCAGTACTTC.

The chain joins TRBV19 to TRBJ2-7, with 9 bases aligning to TRBD1. The J segment lost 3 bases and the V segment lost 6 bases, leaving 12 bases of the junction unmatched. The CDR3 length is 16 residues. Germline values: CDR1 LNHDA, CDR2 SQIVND (reference sequence). The CDR3 bases are TGTGCCAGTAGGAACCAGACAGGGGGGTCCCACTACGAGCAGTACTTC. It is translated as CASRNQTGGSHYEQYF. The variable domain in full, with the rest retrieved from reference TRBV19 and TRBJ2-7, is DGGITQSPKYLFRKEGQNVTLSCEQNLNHDAMYWYRQDPGQGLRLIYYSQIVNDFQKGDIAEGYSVSREKKESFPLTVTSAQKNPTAFYLCASRNQTGGSHYEQYFGPGTRLTVT.

This clone occurred once. The gene calls are TRBV29-1 and TRBJ1-1; D possibly corresponds to TRBD1 (6 bases). CDR1 is SQVTM and CDR2 is ANQGSEA in the germline V gene. Between the trimmed V and J ends, which lost 1 base and 5 bases, there was a span of 11 bases. This CDR3 contains 13 residues. For the CDR3, the DNA is TGCAGCGTTGAAGGGGGGCATTGGACTGAAGCTTTCTTT. Translating gives CSVEGGHWTEAFF.

The chain has TRBV11-2 and TRBJ1-1; 7 bases fit TRBD1. Germline trimming cut 1 base from V and 4 bases from J; bases unmatched to any gene: 9. CDR1 is SGHAT, CDR2 FQNNGV, per germline. This CDR3 region has 16 residues. The CDR3 nucleotides are TGTGCCAGCAGCTTAGGATTAGGGGCAGGGGGCACTGAAGCTTTCTTT. It specifies CASSLGLGAGGTEAFF.

This clone was seen more than once but under ten times. The rearrangement joins TRBV29-1 to TRBJ2-1; TRBD1 matches at 10 bases. CDR1 and CDR2 from the germline V gene are SQVTM and ANQGSEA. The ends lost 5 bases at V and 0 bases at J; junction bases unmatched: 22. CDR3 length equals 21 residues. The DNA of the CDR3 is TGCAGCGTTCCACAAGACTTACCGGGACAGGGGAGGATAGGCTCCTACAATGAGCAGTTCTTC. It specifies CSVPQDLPGQGRIGSYNEQFF.

The chain employs TRBV7-6 and TRBJ2-5; 7 bases are shared with TRBD2. Germline V gene lookup returns CDR1 SGHVS and CDR2 FNYEAQ. The J segment lost 2 bases and the V segment lost 2 bases, leaving 5 bases of the junction unmatched. This CDR3 has 15 residues. The CDR3 DNA reads as TGTGCCAGCAGCTTAAAGGGACTATTACAAGAGACCCAGTACTTC. This codes for CASSLKGLLQETQYF.

This sequence joins TRBV6-5 and TRBJ1-1; D not certain. V lost 5 bases, J lost 7 bases, and 20 bases lay in between. CDR1 and CDR2 (germline): MNHEY, SVGAGI. This CDR3 has 15 amino acids. The CDR3 is CASSPRHGSGHEAFF. The DNA of the CDR3 is TGTGCCAGCAGTCCGCGACACGGGAGCGGTCATGAAGCTTTCTTT.

This clone was seen a few times. Other nucleotide sequences in the sample specify the same CDR3. The genes are TRBV5-1 and TRBJ1-1; D unresolved. CDR3 length: 13 residues. Deletions cut 0 bases from V and 1 base from J, with 4 bases between. CDR1 is SGHRS, CDR2 YFSETQ, per germline. CDR3: CASSLDTNTEAFF. DNA for the CDR3: TGCGCCAGCAGCTTGGACACGAACACTGAAGCTTTCTTT.

V is TRBV5-1 and J is TRBJ1-3; D is uncertain. Germline V gene lookup returns CDR1 SGHRS and CDR2 YFSETQ. The length of the CDR3 is 16 residues. V lost 1 base to trimming and J lost 0 bases, with 11 bases between them. This chain's CDR3 is CASSLTFRSSGNTIYF. In DNA form, the CDR3 reads TGCGCCAGCAGCTTGACGTTCCGGAGCTCTGGAAACACCATATATTTT.

Remarks on this clone: Other DNA variants within this sample encode the same CDR3. This chain links TRBV6-5 with TRBJ1-5, with no clear D. CDR3 length: 13 residues. Between the trimmed V and J ends, which lost 2 bases and 3 bases, there was a span of 5 bases. Looked up from germline, CDR1 is MNHEY and CDR2 is SVGAGI. CDR3 amino acids: CASSYGPNQPQHF. DNA for the CDR3: TGTGCCAGCAGTTACGGCCCCAATCAGCCCCAGCATTTT.

This chain uses TRBV7-9 with TRBJ1-6, with a possible D match to TRBD1 (5 bases). The V gene lost 3 bases and the J gene lost 2 bases, with 14 bases spanning the gap. Germline V gives CDR1 SEHNR, CDR2 FQNEAQ (reference sequence). The CDR3 runs to 17 residues. CDR3 bases: TGTGCCAGCAGCTTTACCCCTCCAGGGCCCTATAATTCACCCCTCCACTTT. Protein product: CASSFTPPGPYNSPLHF. Supplemented by reference TRBV7-9 and TRBJ1-6, the full variable domain reads DTGVSQNPRHKITKRGQNVTFRCDPISEHNRLYWYRQTLGQGPEFLTYFQNEAQLEKSRLLSDRFSAERPKGSFSTLEIQRTEQGDSAMYLCASSFTPPGPYNSPLHFGNGTRLTVT.

The rearrangement joins TRBV20-1 to TRBJ2-5; 10 bases are a match to TRBD2. The CDR3 covers 11 residues. CDR1 and CDR2 (germline): DFQATT, SNEGSKA (reference sequence). As DNA, the CDR3 is TGCGGAGGACTAGCGGCAGAGACCCAGTACTTC. Its protein product is CGGLAAETQYF.

This chain joins TRBV4-1 and TRBJ2-7; 7 bases match TRBD1. The CDR3 is 13 residues long. Germline CDR1 MGHRA, CDR2 YSYEKL. Trimming took 4 bases from V and 5 from J; bases not matched to a gene: 5. The CDR3 sequence: CASSLSQGNEQYF. The CDR3 DNA reads TGCGCCAGCAGCCTATCACAGGGGAACGAGCAGTACTTC.